These 17 T cell receptor beta chains came from one sample sequenced in a study of T cell repertoires in cytomegalovirus infection. TCRdb itself ran the reads through MiXCR, one entry per CDR3 protein. The sample has 310,000 or so distinct CDR3 sequences, 15% to 20% seen once; the top ten hold around 12%. The sample was PBMCs. The receptors stem from a human donor in good health (CMV status not recorded). Some clones in this sample may be carry-over from other donors' samples.

At least ten counts were recorded for this clonotype. This chain joins TRBV7-8 and TRBJ2-1; D possibly uses TRBD1 or TRBD2 (5 bases each). From germline, CDR1 is SGHVS and CDR2 FQNEAQ. The V and J ends lost 0 bases and 2 bases respectively, with 8 bases between them. CDR3 length: 15 amino acids. The CDR3, as DNA: TGTGCCAGCAGCTTAGCGAGGGGCCCCTACAATGAGCAGTTCTTC. Amino acid sequence: CASSLARGPYNEQFF.

The genes are TRBV12-3 or TRBV12-4 and TRBJ1-2; D uncertain. The CDR3 totals 14 residues. V was pared by 3 bases and J by 7 bases, with 15 bases between. CDR3 in DNA: TGTGCCAGCAGTTTTTCCGGCAGTTTCGGTGGCTACACCTTC. Protein product: CASSFSGSFGGYTF.

This clonotype has just a few counts. CDR3 nucleotide sequence: TGTATAACACTTAATAGCAATCAGCCCCAGCATTTT. Translating gives CITLNSNQPQHF. This chain connects TRBV6-2 or TRBV6-3 to TRBJ1-5; D uncertain. This CDR3 contains 12 residues. The germline V gene has CDR1 MNHEY and CDR2 SVGEGT.

As concerns this clonotype: Because the CDR3 is missing its conserved closing phenylalanine or tryptophan, this is likely a read error. The chain recombines TRBV4-2 with TRBJ1-4; D not certain. Trimming removed 2 bases from V and 4 bases from J, with 8 bases in between. The germline gives CDR1 LGHNA, CDR2 YNFKEQ. The CDR3 sequence is 14 residues long. Here the CDR3 DNA reads TGTGCCAGCAGCCAACTGCAGGATAATGAAAAACTGTTTCTT. Its protein is CASSQLQDNEKLFL.

In its sample, this clonotype was seen a few times. The chain is built from TRBV11-1 and TRBJ2-2; 7 bases align to TRBD1. After removal of 2 bases from V and 5 bases from J, the junction contained 8 bases not matched to a gene. Germline V gene lookup returns CDR1 SGHAT and CDR2 FQDESV (reference sequence). The CDR3 extends over 16 amino acids. The CDR3 DNA sequence: TGTGCCAGCAGCTTAAGGGGGCCAGGGCGAACCGGGGAGCTGTTTTTT. Amino acid sequence: CASSLRGPGRTGELFF.

The rearrangement uses TRBV12-3 or TRBV12-4 and TRBJ2-7; D uncertain. This CDR3 region has 13 residues. Trimming removed 2 bases at V and 2 bases at J, with 7 bases between. The CDR3 loop reads CASSLPFPYEQYF. For the CDR3, the DNA is TGTGCCAGCAGTTTACCTTTTCCCTACGAGCAGTACTTC.

V is TRBV28 and J is TRBJ2-3; TRBD1 aligns across 11 bases. With 6 bases clipped from V and 4 bases from J, the junction kept 3 bases outside the gene matches. CDR1 is MDHEN and CDR2 is SYDVKM in the germline V gene. The length of the CDR3 is 14 residues. DNA of the CDR3: TGTGCCAGCAGCGGACAGGGGGCGGCAGATACGCAGTATTTT. Encoded protein: CASSGQGAADTQYF.

CDR3 protein: CSARDGLNNQPQHF. CDR3 sequence (DNA): TGCAGTGCTAGAGATGGCCTCAACAATCAGCCCCAGCATTTT. The chain employs TRBV20-1 and TRBJ1-5; D ambiguous. Trimming removed 0 bases at V and 3 bases at J, with 9 bases between. This CDR3 comprises 14 residues. Germline V CDR1 and CDR2: DFQATT, SNEGSKA (reference sequence).

There are many counts of this clonotype. The J gene is TRBJ2-7, the V gene TRBV7-2; D gene unclear. The V gene lost 7 bases and the J gene lost 3 bases, with 10 bases spanning the gap. CDR3 length: 12 amino acids. Germline V gives CDR1 SGHTA, CDR2 FQGNSA. The CDR3 DNA is TGTGCCAGCAAGGGTCAGAACTACGAGCAGTACTTC. It yields the protein CASKGQNYEQYF.

The table lists this clonotype with many counts. The chain couples TRBV7-2 to TRBJ1-5; D perhaps matches TRBD1 (5 bases). From germline, CDR1 is SGHTA and CDR2 FQGNSA. Trimming shortened V by 5 bases and J by 6 bases, and 17 bases separated the two germline ends. This CDR3 is built from 15 residues. The CDR3 loop is CASSPGGTGGQPQHF. The CDR3 nucleotides are TGTGCCAGCAGCCCCGGGGGAACGGGCGGTCAGCCCCAGCATTTT.

This chain links TRBV6-1 with TRBJ2-2, with no clear D. The germline gives CDR1 MNHNS, CDR2 SASEGT. This CDR3 comprises 15 residues. Trimming stripped 2 bases from V and 1 base from J, with 8 bases between. CDR3 in amino acids: CASSEFWGNTGELFF. DNA for the CDR3: TGTGCCAGCAGTGAATTTTGGGGGAACACCGGGGAGCTGTTTTTT.

The chain recombines TRBV5-1 with TRBJ2-2, with 13 positions matching TRBD2. The CDR3 runs 14 residues. Germline-derived CDR1 and CDR2 are SGHRS and YFSETQ. The V and J ends lost 7 bases and 3 bases, in that order; junction bases with no gene match: 0. CDR3 sequence reads: CASGTSGDTGELFF. CDR3 DNA: TGCGCCAGCGGGACTAGCGGGGACACCGGGGAGCTGTTTTTT.

This clonotype appeared a few times. This chain uses TRBV20-1 with TRBJ1-5, with D possibly matching TRBD1 (5 bases). V was shortened by 0 bases and J by 7 bases, with 13 bases between the two germline ends. The CDR3 contains 14 residues. CDR1 DFQATT and CDR2 SNEGSKA come from the germline V gene (reference sequence). CDR3 bases: TGCAGTGCTAGAGATCCTGGGGGTTCCCAGCCCCAGCATTTT. Protein product: CSARDPGGSQPQHF.

This clonotype was found a few times. This sequence joins TRBV19 and TRBJ1-6; D is uncertain. V lost 5 bases and J lost 7, with 21 bases in between. Per germline, CDR1 LNHDA and CDR2 SQIVND (reference sequence). The CDR3 is 17 residues long. CDR3 nucleotide sequence: TGTGCCAGTAGTTTGGACGGAAGTGAGCGAAGCAATTCACCCCTCCACTTT. Translation: CASSLDGSERSNSPLHF.

The genes are TRBV29-1 and TRBJ2-7; 7 bases match TRBD1. The CDR3 runs to 13 residues. CDR1 SQVTM and CDR2 ANQGSEA come from the germline V gene. V gave up 4 bases and J gave up 3 bases; unmatched junction bases: 6. The CDR3 loop is CSVVRQGDYEQYF. CDR3 nucleotide sequence: TGCAGCGTTGTAAGACAGGGAGACTACGAGCAGTACTTC.

Regarding this clonotype: One base away lies a much larger clone, so this may be a sequencing read error. V is TRBV7-2 and J is TRBJ2-3; no clear D. The CDR3 runs to 13 residues. With 2 bases removed from V and 3 bases from J, the gap between germline ends came to 6 bases. CDR1 SGHTA and CDR2 FQGNSA come from the germline V gene. This chain's CDR3 is CTSSLIETDTQYF. In DNA, the CDR3 is TGTACCAGCAGCTTAATAGAAACAGATACGCAGTATTTT. The full variable domain, rest sourced from reference TRBV7-2 and TRBJ2-3, is GAGVSQSPSNKVTEKGKDVELRCDPISGHTALYWYRQSLGQGLEFLIYFQGNSAPDKSGLPSDRFSAERTGGSVSTLTIQRTQQEDSAVYLCTSSLIETDTQYFGPGTRLTVL.

This chain joins TRBV20-1 and TRBJ2-2; D is undetermined. The ends were cut back, 4 bases at V and 1 base at J, with 13 bases in the middle. This CDR3 has 15 amino acids. Germline loops: CDR1 DFQATT, CDR2 SNEGSKA (reference sequence). Written as DNA, the CDR3 is TGCAGTGCTACCGACTCTTTGGGGAACACCGGGGAGCTGTTTTTT. Amino acid sequence: CSATDSLGNTGELFF.